The clone carrying this TCR beta chain has more than one count but fewer than ten. The antigen remains undetermined. CDR3 regions were amplified by Arm-PCR using iRepertoire HTBI primers to build TCR beta libraries. TCRdb itself ran the multiplex PCR reads through MiXCR, one entry per CDR3 protein. The repertoire holds hundreds of thousands of distinct CDR3 sequences, with less than 20% as singletons. The sample belongs to a study of regulatory T cells in long-lasting Graves disease. Between the trimmed V and J ends, which lost 3 bases and 2 bases, there was a span of 14 bases. The CDR3 spans 16 residues. Germline CDR1 is SNHLY and CDR2 is FYNNEI. Specified time point: newly diagnosed GD, antithyroid drugs for less than 3 months. The TCR library was prepared using RNA isolated from PBMCs. General observations from the study: Persistent disease showed a preference for TRBV28, TRBJ1-2 and TRBJ2-5.

This sequence was found in a female donor with Graves disease. This chain joins TRBV2 and TRBJ2-4, with D unresolved. This sample comprised peripheral blood mononuclear cells (PBMCs), obtained at new diagnosis, from a patient treated with antithyroid drugs. The CDR3: CASSEWVRSSKNIQYF. The CDR3 DNA reads TGTGCCAGCAGTGAGTGGGTCCGATCCTCCAAAAACATTCAGTACTTC.